This TCR beta chain appears in the sequencing data of a study of regulatory T cells in long-lasting Graves disease. On the study more broadly: Disease was considered persistent Graves' disease after over 5 years of antithyroid drugs (with positive TSH receptor antibodies).

CDR3-region Arm-PCR and iRepertoire HTBI primers produced the TCR beta libraries. TCRdb itself ran the multiplex PCR reads through MiXCR, one entry per CDR3 protein. This table holds 400,000 to 500,000 distinct CDR3 sequences, roughly 22% found once. General study points: What was studied was peripheral blood only, and not thyroid tissue. It was in persistent disease that TRBV28, TRBJ1-2 and TRBJ2-5 were favored.

With respect to this clonotype: What it binds is not known.

Time point denoted: persistent/refractory GD, antithyroid drugs over 5 years with positive TRAb. Extracted RNA from PBMCs served as the source of the TCR library. Patients were enrolled at an endocrinology department in Xi'an, China. The V segment lost 4 bases and the J segment 5 bases; nucleotides outside the gene matches: 6. CDR3 length equals 15 residues. CDR1 is SGDLS and CDR2 is YYNGEE in the germline V gene. This sequence originates from a female donor with Graves disease. Sequencing used peripheral blood mononuclear cells (PBMCs), obtained when the disease was refractory, from a patient treated with antithyroid drugs. The chain links TRBV9 to TRBJ1-5; 10 nucleotides agree with TRBD1. CDR3 coding DNA: TGTGCCAGCAGCCCCTCGGACAGGGGGGATCAGCCCCAGCATTTT. Its translation is CASSPSDRGDQPQHF.